The rows below give T cell receptor beta chains drawn from one sample of a study of shared clonotypes between healthy human individuals. The table came from immunoSEQ multiplex PCR; TCRdb's copy has only in-frame clones and leaves some out. The sample lists 750,000 to 1,000,000 clones; approximately 92% were seen once. The specimen sequenced was naive CD8+ T cells sorted from blood. The receptor source for this set is a man aged 30 to 39 in good health. CDR3s include the opening cysteine and the closing phenylalanine or tryptophan. D genes are given only for firm matches. Expanded clones get a size class; other rows say once, few or many, or leave the size out.

V gene: TRBV28; J gene: TRBJ2-1; clone size: -; CDR3 length: 12; D gene: -; CDR3 protein: CASSFSENEQFF; CDR3 DNA: TGTGCCAGCAGTTTTAGCGAGAATGAGCAGTTCTTC
V gene: TRBV4-3; J gene: TRBJ2-7; clone size: -; CDR3 length: 15; D gene: TRBD2; CDR3 protein: CASSPSLAGAYEQYF; CDR3 DNA: TGCGCCAGCAGCCCTTCACTAGCGGGAGCCTACGAGCAGTACTTC
V gene: TRBV7-9; J gene: TRBJ2-7; clone size: -; CDR3 length: 15; D gene: TRBD2; CDR3 protein: CASSQGPSGRGEQYF; CDR3 DNA: TGTGCCAGCAGCCAGGGCCCTAGCGGGAGGGGTGAGCAGTACTTC
V gene: TRBV27; J gene: TRBJ1-2; clone size: once; CDR3 length: 14; D gene: -; CDR3 protein: CASSLTGGPYGYTF; CDR3 DNA: TGTGCCAGCAGTTTAACGGGGGGCCCCTATGGCTACACCTTC
V gene: TRBV28; J gene: TRBJ1-1; clone size: -; CDR3 length: 16; D gene: -; CDR3 protein: CASIQYQTGAGGEAFF; CDR3 DNA: TGTGCCAGCATCCAATACCAGACTGGCGCCGGAGGTGAAGCTTTCTTT
V gene: TRBV2; J gene: TRBJ1-5; clone size: -; CDR3 length: 15; D gene: -; CDR3 protein: CASRNHKVSNQPQHF; CDR3 DNA: TGTGCCAGCAGGAACCACAAGGTTAGCAATCAGCCCCAGCATTTT
V gene: TRBV27; J gene: TRBJ2-5; clone size: -; CDR3 length: 15; D gene: TRBD2; CDR3 protein: CASSPGLAGLETQYF; CDR3 DNA: TGTGCCAGCAGTCCGGGACTAGCGGGACTGGAGACCCAGTACTTC
V gene: TRBV10-3; J gene: TRBJ2-3; clone size: -; CDR3 length: 18; D gene: TRBD1; CDR3 protein: CAISESGAGTGVTDTQYF; CDR3 DNA: TGTGCCATCAGTGAGTCGGGGGCTGGGACAGGGGTCACAGATACGCAGTATTTT
V gene: TRBV11-2; J gene: TRBJ1-1; clone size: -; CDR3 length: 13; D gene: -; CDR3 protein: CASSLDESTEAFF; CDR3 DNA: TGTGCCAGCAGCTTAGATGAGAGCACTGAAGCTTTCTTT
V gene: TRBV27; J gene: TRBJ2-7; clone size: -; CDR3 length: 15; D gene: TRBD2; CDR3 protein: CASSLAGTSGFEQYF; CDR3 DNA: TGTGCCAGCAGTTTGGCCGGGACTAGCGGTTTCGAGCAGTACTTC
V gene: TRBV7-9; J gene: TRBJ2-1; clone size: -; CDR3 length: 18; D gene: -; CDR3 protein: CASSDRWSRRGPYNEQFF; CDR3 DNA: TGTGCCAGCAGCGACAGATGGTCTAGGCGGGGTCCCTACAATGAGCAGTTCTTC
V gene: TRBV9; J gene: TRBJ1-1; clone size: -; CDR3 length: 23; D gene: TRBD1; CDR3 protein: CASTPVVVRVTGTGVLLNTEAFF; CDR3 DNA: TGTGCCAGCACCCCGGTAGTGGTTCGGGTAACCGGGACAGGGGTTCTATTGAACACTGAAGCTTTCTTT
V gene: TRBV29-1; J gene: TRBJ2-5; clone size: -; CDR3 length: 15; D gene: -; CDR3 protein: CSVEDRGVSRETQYF; CDR3 DNA: TGCAGCGTTGAAGACAGGGGTGTCAGTCGAGAGACCCAGTACTTC
V gene: TRBV7-9; J gene: TRBJ2-7; clone size: -; CDR3 length: 16; D gene: -; CDR3 protein: CASSFGGALAVGEQYF; CDR3 DNA: TGTGCCAGCAGCTTCGGGGGCGCCCTCGCGGTGGGCGAGCAGTACTTC
V gene: TRBV14; J gene: TRBJ2-5; clone size: -; CDR3 length: 16; D gene: -; CDR3 protein: CASSPLAGKYQETQYF; CDR3 DNA: TGTGCCAGCAGCCCCCTGGCAGGGAAGTACCAAGAGACCCAGTACTTC
V gene: TRBV7-9; J gene: TRBJ2-3; clone size: -; CDR3 length: 15; D gene: TRBD2; CDR3 protein: CASSRTSGRTDTQYF; CDR3 DNA: TGTGCCAGCAGTCGGACTAGCGGTCGCACAGATACGCAGTATTTT
V gene: TRBV27; J gene: TRBJ2-7; clone size: -; CDR3 length: 13; D gene: -; CDR3 protein: CASSLGAGDEQYF; CDR3 DNA: TGTGCCAGCAGTTTAGGGGCAGGGGACGAGCAGTACTTC
V gene: TRBV5-6; J gene: TRBJ1-1; clone size: -; CDR3 length: 13; D gene: -; CDR3 protein: CASSLPTAVEAFF; CDR3 DNA: TGTGCCAGCAGCTTGCCCACCGCGGTTGAAGCTTTCTTT
V gene: TRBV19; J gene: TRBJ2-2; clone size: -; CDR3 length: 16; D gene: TRBD2; CDR3 protein: CASSFLAGGPSGELFF; CDR3 DNA: TGTGCCAGTAGTTTCCTAGCGGGAGGGCCCTCCGGGGAGCTGTTTTTT
V gene: TRBV7-9; J gene: TRBJ2-2; clone size: once; CDR3 length: 13; D gene: -; CDR3 protein: CASRYSSTGELFF; CDR3 DNA: TGTGCCAGCAGGTATAGCTCTACCGGGGAGCTGTTTTTT
V gene: TRBV4-1; J gene: TRBJ2-2; clone size: few; CDR3 length: 14; D gene: TRBD2; CDR3 protein: CASSQREGTGELFF; CDR3 DNA: TGCGCCAGCAGCCAGCGGGAGGGCACCGGGGAGCTGTTTTTT
V gene: TRBV7-9; J gene: TRBJ2-7; clone size: -; CDR3 length: 16; D gene: TRBD1; CDR3 protein: CASSLAGQGFPYEQYF; CDR3 DNA: TGTGCCAGCAGCTTAGCGGGACAGGGGTTCCCCTACGAGCAGTACTTC
V gene: TRBV27; J gene: TRBJ2-1; clone size: -; CDR3 length: 12; D gene: -; CDR3 protein: CASRELYNEQFF; CDR3 DNA: TGTGCCAGCAGAGAGCTCTACAATGAGCAGTTCTTC
V gene: TRBV6-6; J gene: TRBJ2-5; clone size: -; CDR3 length: 14; D gene: -; CDR3 protein: CASSYVMVQETQYF; CDR3 DNA: TGTGCCAGCAGTTACGTAATGGTGCAGGAGACCCAGTACTTC
V gene: TRBV5-1; J gene: TRBJ1-2; clone size: -; CDR3 length: 16; D gene: -; CDR3 protein: CASSLEVGQWHYGYTF; CDR3 DNA: TGCGCCAGCAGCTTGGAGGTGGGGCAGTGGCACTATGGCTACACCTTC